The present entry profiles one T cell receptor beta chain with its context. Its target is unknown. Sequencing used immunoSEQ multiplex PCR; TCRdb keeps in-frame clones, though not all of them. The data hold 13,000 to 15,000 clones, with around 80% observed a single time. The data are from a study of T cells in tumors after PD-1 blockade. Looking at the study overall: Each patient got pembrolizumab 200 mg every 3 weeks or cemiplimab 350 mg every 2 weeks. Peripheral blood samples averaged 36,536 unique clonotypes and 113,528 templates. A subset received ongoing vismodegib 150 mg daily alongside anti-PD-1 therapy.

Regarding the study as a whole: Around 37% of tumor TCR clonotypes were also found in blood.

Germline CDR1 is KGHDR and CDR2 is SFDVKD. The CDR3 loop spans 16 amino acids. J gave up 3 bases and V 5 bases, and 6 bases lay outside the gene matches. This clonotype was sampled from a human donor with basal cell carcinoma. This sequence joins TRBV24-1 and TRBJ2-3; 11 bases line up with TRBD1. Source: PBMCs, taken after anti-PD-1 treatment. This chain's CDR3 is CATSGPGQGGTDTQYF. CDR3 sequence (DNA): TGTGCCACCAGTGGCCCGGGACAGGGGGGGACAGATACGCAGTATTTT.